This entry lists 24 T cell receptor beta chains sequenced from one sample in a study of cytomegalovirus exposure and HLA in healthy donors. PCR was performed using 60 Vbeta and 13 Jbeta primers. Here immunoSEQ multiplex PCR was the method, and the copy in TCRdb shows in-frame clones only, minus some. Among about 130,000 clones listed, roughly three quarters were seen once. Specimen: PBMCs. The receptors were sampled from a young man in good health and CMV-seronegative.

As DNA, the CDR3 is TGTGCCAGCAACAGACAGATCCAAGAGACCCAGTACTTC. As protein: CASNRQIQETQYF. This chain uses TRBV6-1 with TRBJ2-5; TRBD1 is a possible D gene (5 bases). Trimming stripped 7 bases from V and 1 base from J, with 10 bases between. Germline assignment: CDR1 MNHNS and CDR2 SASEGT. The CDR3 length is 13 residues.

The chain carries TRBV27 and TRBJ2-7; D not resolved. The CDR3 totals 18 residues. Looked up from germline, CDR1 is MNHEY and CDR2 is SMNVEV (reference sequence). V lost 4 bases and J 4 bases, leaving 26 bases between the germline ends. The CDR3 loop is CASSSTLLGEKPGYEQYF. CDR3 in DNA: TGTGCCAGCAGTTCTACCTTGCTAGGAGAGAAGCCTGGTTACGAGCAGTACTTC.

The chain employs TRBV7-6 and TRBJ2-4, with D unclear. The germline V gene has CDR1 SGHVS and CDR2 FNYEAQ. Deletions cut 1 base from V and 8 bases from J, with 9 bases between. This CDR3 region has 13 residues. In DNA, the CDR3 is TGTGCCAGCAGCTTAGGACAATGGGACATTCAGTACTTC. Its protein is CASSLGQWDIQYF.

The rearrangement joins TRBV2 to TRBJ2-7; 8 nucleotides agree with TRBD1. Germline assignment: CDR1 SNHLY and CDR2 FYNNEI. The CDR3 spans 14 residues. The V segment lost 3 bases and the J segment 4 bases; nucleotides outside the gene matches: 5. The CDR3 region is CASSDGQGGYEQYF. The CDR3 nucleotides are TGTGCCAGCAGTGACGGACAGGGCGGGTACGAGCAGTACTTC.

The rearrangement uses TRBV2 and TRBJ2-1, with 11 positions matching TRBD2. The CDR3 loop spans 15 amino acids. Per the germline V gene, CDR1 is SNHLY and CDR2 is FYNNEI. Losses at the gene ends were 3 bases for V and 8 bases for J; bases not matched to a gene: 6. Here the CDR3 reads CASSDLLAGDHEQFF. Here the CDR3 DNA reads TGTGCCAGCAGTGATTTACTAGCGGGAGATCATGAGCAGTTCTTC.

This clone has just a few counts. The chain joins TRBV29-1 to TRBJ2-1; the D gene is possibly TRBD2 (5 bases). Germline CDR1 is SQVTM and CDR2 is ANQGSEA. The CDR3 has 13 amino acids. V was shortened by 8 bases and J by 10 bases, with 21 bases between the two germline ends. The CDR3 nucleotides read TGCAGCTTATCGGCCAGCGGCCCCGGAGAGCAGTTCTTC. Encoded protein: CSLSASGPGEQFF.

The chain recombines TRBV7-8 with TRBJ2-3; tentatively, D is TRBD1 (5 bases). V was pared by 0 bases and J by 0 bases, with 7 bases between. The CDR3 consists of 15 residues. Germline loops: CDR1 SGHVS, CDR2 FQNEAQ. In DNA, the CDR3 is TGTGCCAGCAGCTTAGCAGGACACAGCACAGATACGCAGTATTTT. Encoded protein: CASSLAGHSTDTQYF.

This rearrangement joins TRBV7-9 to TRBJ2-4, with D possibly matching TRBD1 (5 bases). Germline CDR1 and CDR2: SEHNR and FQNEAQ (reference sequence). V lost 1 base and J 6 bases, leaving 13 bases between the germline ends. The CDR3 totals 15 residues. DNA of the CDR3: TGTGCCAGCAGCTTAGGGATGGGGCGGTTAAACATTCAGTACTTC. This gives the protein CASSLGMGRLNIQYF.

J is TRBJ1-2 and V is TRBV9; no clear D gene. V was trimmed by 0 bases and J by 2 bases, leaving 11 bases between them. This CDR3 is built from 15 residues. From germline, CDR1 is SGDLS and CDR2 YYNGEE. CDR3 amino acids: CASSVAAAGNYGYTF. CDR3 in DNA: TGTGCCAGCAGCGTAGCGGCAGCGGGAAACTATGGCTACACCTTC. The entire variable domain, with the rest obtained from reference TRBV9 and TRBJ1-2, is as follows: DSGVTQTPKHLITATGQRVTLRCSPRSGDLSVYWYQQSLDQGLQFLIQYYNGEERAKGNILERFSAQQFPDLHSELNLSSLELGDSALYFCASSVAAAGNYGYTFGSGTRLTVV.

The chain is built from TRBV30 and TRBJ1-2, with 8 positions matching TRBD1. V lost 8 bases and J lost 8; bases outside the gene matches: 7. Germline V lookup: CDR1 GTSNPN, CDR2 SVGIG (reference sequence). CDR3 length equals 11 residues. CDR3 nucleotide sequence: TGTGCCGAACAGGGGGGAACGGGCTACACCTTC. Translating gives CAEQGGTGYTF.

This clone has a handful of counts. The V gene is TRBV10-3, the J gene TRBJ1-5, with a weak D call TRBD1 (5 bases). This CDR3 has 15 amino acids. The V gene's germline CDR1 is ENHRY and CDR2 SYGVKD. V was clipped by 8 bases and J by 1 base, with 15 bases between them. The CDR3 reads CAIGSQGGSNQPQHF. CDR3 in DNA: TGTGCCATCGGCTCCCAGGGAGGAAGCAATCAGCCCCAGCATTTT.

The CDR3 loop reads CSVDGGTGAGELFF. The CDR3 nucleotides read TGCAGCGTTGATGGTGGAACAGGGGCCGGGGAGCTGTTTTTT. The chain links TRBV29-1 to TRBJ2-2, with TRBD1 identical over 7 bases. This CDR3 has 14 residues. Germline assignment: CDR1 SQVTM and CDR2 ANQGSEA. With 3 bases clipped from V and 6 bases from J, the junction kept 7 bases outside the gene matches.

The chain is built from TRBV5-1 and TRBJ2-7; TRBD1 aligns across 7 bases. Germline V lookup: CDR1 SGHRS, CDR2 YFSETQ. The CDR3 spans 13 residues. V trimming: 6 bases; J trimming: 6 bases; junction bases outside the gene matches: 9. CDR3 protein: CASIPPQGVEQYF. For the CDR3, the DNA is TGCGCCAGCATCCCGCCTCAGGGGGTCGAGCAGTACTTC.

CDR3 amino acids: CASRSRGTLNTGELFF. The DNA of the CDR3 is TGTGCCAGTAGGTCACGAGGGACACTGAACACCGGGGAGCTGTTTTTT. The chain uses TRBV19 and TRBJ2-2; a possible D gene is TRBD1 (6 bases). The CDR3 covers 16 residues. Germline V gives CDR1 LNHDA, CDR2 SQIVND (reference sequence). The germline V and J ends were trimmed by 6 bases and 1 base, with 15 bases remaining between them. Drawing the rest from reference TRBV19 and TRBJ2-2, the complete variable domain is DGGITQSPKYLFRKEGQNVTLSCEQNLNHDAMYWYRQDPGQGLRLIYYSQIVNDFQKGDIAEGYSVSREKKESFPLTVTSAQKNPTAFYLCASRSRGTLNTGELFFGEGSRLTVL.

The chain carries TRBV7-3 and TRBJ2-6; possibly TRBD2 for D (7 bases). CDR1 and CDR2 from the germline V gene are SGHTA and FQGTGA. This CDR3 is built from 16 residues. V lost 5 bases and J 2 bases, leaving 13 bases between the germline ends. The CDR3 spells CASSPAGAAGANVLTF. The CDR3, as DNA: TGTGCCAGCAGCCCCGCGGGGGCAGCTGGGGCCAACGTCCTGACTTTC.

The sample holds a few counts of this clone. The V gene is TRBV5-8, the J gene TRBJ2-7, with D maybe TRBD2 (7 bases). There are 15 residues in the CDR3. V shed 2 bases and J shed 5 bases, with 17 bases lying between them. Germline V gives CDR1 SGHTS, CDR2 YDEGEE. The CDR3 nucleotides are TGTGCCAGCAGCTTTTTCCGGGGGGCGCAGAACGAGCAGTACTTC. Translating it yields CASSFFRGAQNEQYF. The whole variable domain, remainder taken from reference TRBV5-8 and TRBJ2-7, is EAGVTQSPTHLIKTRGQQATLRCSPISGHTSVYWYQQALGLGLQFLLWYDEGEERNRGNFPPRFSGRQFPNYSSELNVNALELEDSALYLCASSFFRGAQNEQYFGPGTRLTVT.

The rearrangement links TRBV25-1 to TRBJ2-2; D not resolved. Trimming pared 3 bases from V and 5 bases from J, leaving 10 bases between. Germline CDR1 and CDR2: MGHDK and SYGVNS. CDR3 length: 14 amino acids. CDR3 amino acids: CASSDRRGTGELFF. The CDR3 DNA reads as TGTGCCAGCAGTGATCGGCGAGGAACCGGGGAGCTGTTTTTT.

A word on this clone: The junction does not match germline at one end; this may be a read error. This CDR3 is CASSSTSGSTGELFF. The CDR3 DNA reads TGTGCTAGCAGCTCGACTAGCGGGAGTACCGGGGAGCTGTTTTTT. The chain links TRBV7-7 to TRBJ2-2, with 12 bases identical to TRBD2. Germline lookup yields CDR1 SSHAT and CDR2 FNYEAQ (reference sequence). This CDR3 spans 15 amino acids.

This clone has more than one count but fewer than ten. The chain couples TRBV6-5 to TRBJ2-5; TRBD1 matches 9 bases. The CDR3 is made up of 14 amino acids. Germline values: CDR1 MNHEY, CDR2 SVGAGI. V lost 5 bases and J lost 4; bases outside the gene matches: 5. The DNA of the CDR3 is TGTGCCAGCAGTCCGCGGACAGGGGCAGAGACCCAGTACTTC. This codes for CASSPRTGAETQYF.

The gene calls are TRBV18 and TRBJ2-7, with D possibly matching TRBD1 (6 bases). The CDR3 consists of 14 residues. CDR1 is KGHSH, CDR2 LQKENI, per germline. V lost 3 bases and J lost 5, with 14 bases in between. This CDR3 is CASSPPGHRDEQYF. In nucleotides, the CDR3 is TGTGCCAGCTCACCTCCGGGACACCGGGACGAGCAGTACTTC.

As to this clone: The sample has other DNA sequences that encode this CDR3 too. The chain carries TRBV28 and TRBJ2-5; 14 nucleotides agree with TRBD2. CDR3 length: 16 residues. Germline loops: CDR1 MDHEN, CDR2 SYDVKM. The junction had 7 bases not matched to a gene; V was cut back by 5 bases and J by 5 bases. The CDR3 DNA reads TGTGCCAGCAGTCCCCTGGGACTAGCGGGAGCGGAGACCCAGTACTTC. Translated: CASSPLGLAGAETQYF. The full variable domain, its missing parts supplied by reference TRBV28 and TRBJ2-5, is DVKVTQSSRYLVKRTGEKVFLECVQDMDHENMFWYRQDPGLGLRLIYFSYDVKMKEKGDIPEGYSVSREKKERFSLILESASTNQTSMYLCASSPLGLAGAETQYFGPGTRLLVL.

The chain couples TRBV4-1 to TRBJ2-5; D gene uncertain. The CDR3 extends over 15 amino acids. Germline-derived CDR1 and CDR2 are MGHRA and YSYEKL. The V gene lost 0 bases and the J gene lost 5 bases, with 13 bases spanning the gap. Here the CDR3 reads CASSQDYVPVETQYF. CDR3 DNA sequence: TGCGCCAGCAGCCAAGATTATGTACCGGTTGAGACCCAGTACTTC.

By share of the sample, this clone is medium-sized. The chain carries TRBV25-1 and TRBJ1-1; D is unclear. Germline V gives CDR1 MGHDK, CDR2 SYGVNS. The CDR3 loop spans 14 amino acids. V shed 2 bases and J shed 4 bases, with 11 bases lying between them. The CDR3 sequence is CASSEEGSPTEAFF. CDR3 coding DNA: TGTGCCAGCAGTGAAGAGGGATCGCCCACTGAAGCTTTCTTT. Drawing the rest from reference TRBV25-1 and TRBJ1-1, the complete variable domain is EADIYQTPRYLVIGTGKKITLECSQTMGHDKMYWYQQDPGMELHLIHYSYGVNSTEKGDLSSESTVSRIRTEHFPLTLESARPSHTSQYLCASSEEGSPTEAFFGQGTRLTVV.

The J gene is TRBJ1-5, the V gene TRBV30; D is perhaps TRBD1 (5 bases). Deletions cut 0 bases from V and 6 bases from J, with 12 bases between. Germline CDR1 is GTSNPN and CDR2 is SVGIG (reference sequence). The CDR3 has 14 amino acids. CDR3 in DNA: TGTGCCTGGAGTGTAGCAGGGTTTAGTCAGCCCCAGCATTTT. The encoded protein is CAWSVAGFSQPQHF.